This T cell receptor beta chain was profiled in a study of blood T cell repertoires in COVID-19. Measured with immunoSEQ multiplex PCR; TCRdb has only the in-frame clones, and not every one. The sample yields 200,000 to 300,000 clones, around 90% seen once. The CDR3 has 15 amino acids. The germline CDR1 and CDR2 sequences are SGHRS and YFSETQ. The ends were cut back, 2 bases at V and 3 bases at J, with 14 bases in the middle. Specimen: peripheral blood. The J gene is TRBJ2-5, the V gene TRBV5-1; tentative D call: TRBD2 (6 bases). The receptor was derived from a man under 40 with COVID-19, enrolled during active disease. This CDR3 is CASSFAPTREETQYF. CDR3 nucleotides: TGCGCCAGCAGCTTCGCTCCGACTAGGGAAGAGACCCAGTACTTC.